This T cell receptor beta chain was sequenced during a study of blood T cell repertoires in COVID-19. This clone was seen a single time. V lost 1 base and J lost 8; bases outside the gene matches: 10. Germline lookup yields CDR1 MDHEN and CDR2 SYDVKM. The CDR3 has 16 residues. Sequencing was performed with immunoSEQ multiplex PCR; in TCRdb, only in-frame clones are kept and a portion is missing. Of under 150,000 clones in the sample, 85% to 90% are singletons; the top ten hold about 4.5%. The genes are TRBV28 and TRBJ2-1, with 8 bases matching TRBD2. This receptor was identified in a woman between 45 and 60 years old with acute or convalescent COVID-19. Sequencing input: peripheral blood. This CDR3 reads CASSLLSGSFIHEQFF. The CDR3 DNA sequence: TGTGCCAGCAGTTTATTAAGCGGGAGTTTTATCCATGAGCAGTTCTTC.